What follows are 25 T cell receptor beta chains derived from one specimen sequenced in a study of blood T cell repertoires in COVID-19. Profiling relied on immunoSEQ multiplex PCR, and the TCRdb table lists in-frame clones only, not all of them. The sample holds about 200,000 clones, around 88% seen once. Sequences were obtained from PBMCs or T cells enriched from blood (not recorded which). The receptors derive from a woman between 25 and 40 years old who had been exposed to COVID-19.

The chain recombines TRBV29-1 with TRBJ1-6; TRBD1 aligns across 7 bases. The CDR3 contains 14 residues. Germline CDR1 reads SQVTM; CDR2 reads ANQGSEA. The V gene end was trimmed by 7 bases and the J gene end by 7 bases; junction bases not matched to a gene: 10. In DNA, the CDR3 is TGCAGCGCCGGAGAGGGGACAGCGAATTCACCCCTCCACTTT. It is translated as CSAGEGTANSPLHF.

This chain uses TRBV4-1 with TRBJ1-3, with 7 positions matching TRBD1. CDR3 length: 18 residues. J lost 4 bases, V lost 1 base, and 13 bases had no gene match. CDR1 is MGHRA, CDR2 YSYEKL, per germline. For the CDR3, the DNA is TGCGCCAGCAGCCAAGGAAAAGGAACGACAGGGAGCGGAAACACCATATATTTT. This encodes CASSQGKGTTGSGNTIYF.

This chain connects TRBV7-9 to TRBJ2-2; D perhaps matches TRBD2 (6 bases). V was trimmed by 3 bases and J by 0 bases, leaving 11 bases between them. Germline CDR1 reads SEHNR; CDR2 reads FQNEAQ (reference sequence). The CDR3 contains 16 residues. The DNA for the CDR3 is TGTGCCAGCAGCTTTTTCTTAGCGGCGAACACCGGGGAGCTGTTTTTT. Its translation is CASSFFLAANTGELFF.

V and J are TRBV27 and TRBJ1-2; D not resolved. Trimming cost V 3 bases and J 0 bases, with 8 bases left between them. Germline V gene lookup returns CDR1 MNHEY and CDR2 SMNVEV (reference sequence). The CDR3 sequence is 14 residues long. The CDR3 here is CASSFIPPNYGYTF. CDR3 DNA sequence: TGTGCCAGCAGTTTTATTCCCCCTAACTATGGCTACACCTTC.

The V gene is TRBV19, the J gene TRBJ1-4; TRBD1 might be the D (5 bases). Germline CDR1 and CDR2: LNHDA and SQIVND (reference sequence). V lost 6 bases and J lost 4, with 12 bases in between. The length of the CDR3 is 14 residues. In DNA, the CDR3 is TGTGCCAGTAGCACCAGGGCCCATAATGAAAAACTGTTTTTT. It encodes CASSTRAHNEKLFF.

The chain combines TRBV5-1 with TRBJ1-2, with D unclear. This CDR3 comprises 15 residues. Germline V gene lookup returns CDR1 SGHRS and CDR2 YFSETQ. Deletions cut 3 bases from V and 1 base from J, with 13 bases between. CDR3 in amino acids: CASSWAPEVNYGYTF. CDR3 coding DNA: TGCGCCAGCAGCTGGGCCCCGGAGGTTAACTATGGCTACACCTTC.

The rearrangement uses TRBV9 and TRBJ2-1, with 11 positions matching TRBD2. The V and J ends lost 3 bases and 9 bases, in that order; junction bases with no gene match: 8. CDR3 size: 15 residues. Germline V lookup: CDR1 SGDLS, CDR2 YYNGEE. The CDR3: CASSGSGGAVGEQFF. The CDR3 DNA follows: TGTGCCAGCAGCGGTAGCGGGGGGGCCGTCGGTGAGCAGTTCTTC.

The chain links TRBV4-1 to TRBJ2-5, with a weak D call TRBD1 (6 bases). Trimming cost V 0 bases and J 5 bases, with 13 bases left between them. CDR1 MGHRA and CDR2 YSYEKL come from the germline V gene. This CDR3 spans 15 amino acids. The CDR3 here is CASSQDAGAGETQYF. The CDR3 DNA reads as TGCGCCAGCAGCCAAGATGCAGGGGCAGGGGAGACCCAGTACTTC.

CDR3 nucleotide sequence: TGTGCCAGCAGTTTATGGATATGGGATTCGACAGGGACGGGCGATAGCAATCAGCCCCAGCATTTT. This translates into CASSLWIWDSTGTGDSNQPQHF. This rearrangement joins TRBV28 to TRBJ1-5; 7 bases agree with TRBD1. The V segment lost 0 bases and the J segment 0 bases; nucleotides outside the gene matches: 20. Germline loops: CDR1 MDHEN, CDR2 SYDVKM. The CDR3 contains 22 residues. Drawing the rest from reference TRBV28 and TRBJ1-5, the complete variable domain is DVKVTQSSRYLVKRTGEKVFLECVQDMDHENMFWYRQDPGLGLRLIYFSYDVKMKEKGDIPEGYSVSREKKERFSLILESASTNQTSMYLCASSLWIWDSTGTGDSNQPQHFGDGTRLSIL.

The chain links TRBV3-1 (or the pseudogene TRBV3-2) to TRBJ2-7; 12 positions match TRBD2. This CDR3 is 15 amino acids long. The V and J ends lost 3 bases and 3 bases, in that order; junction bases with no gene match: 3. The germline V gene encodes CDR1 LGHDT and CDR2 YNNKEL (reference sequence). The CDR3 DNA follows: TGTGCCAGCAGCCAGACTAGCGGGGGAAGCTACGAGCAGTACTTC. The encoded protein is CASSQTSGGSYEQYF.

This chain joins TRBV27 and TRBJ1-1; TRBD1 agrees at 9 bases. Germline assignment: CDR1 MNHEY and CDR2 SMNVEV (reference sequence). Unmatched junction bases numbered 6, after V lost 6 bases and J lost 4 bases. CDR3 size: 14 residues. CDR3 bases: TGTGCCAGCAGCGCGAACAGGGGGCCCACTGAAGCTTTCTTT. Protein: CASSANRGPTEAFF.

This sequence joins TRBV27 and TRBJ2-1; possible D gene TRBD2, 7 bases. The CDR3 covers 13 residues. Trimming left V 8 bases short and J 4 bases short, with 12 bases between. Germline CDR1 and CDR2: MNHEY and SMNVEV (reference sequence). This CDR3 reads CASRGGEYNEQFF. For the CDR3, the DNA is TGTGCCAGCCGAGGGGGGGAATACAATGAGCAGTTCTTC.

The chain carries TRBV29-1 and TRBJ1-2, with D possibly matching TRBD1 (6 bases). The germline V gene encodes CDR1 SQVTM and CDR2 ANQGSEA. V gave up 6 bases and J gave up 2 bases, with 13 bases separating them. The CDR3 loop spans 13 amino acids. CDR3 nucleotide sequence: TGCAGCGTCGGGGGGCGCACCAACTATGGCTACACCTTC. Residues: CSVGGRTNYGYTF.

This clone was observed once. The genes are TRBV11-2 and TRBJ2-7; D is perhaps TRBD2 (6 bases). This CDR3 has 15 residues. Germline V gene data show CDR1 as SGHAT and CDR2 as FQNNGV. The germline V and J ends were trimmed by 6 bases and 0 bases, with 15 bases remaining between them. The CDR3 DNA reads TGTGCCAGCAGGCCCTGGGGGGTGAGCTCCTACGAGCAGTACTTC. Protein: CASRPWGVSSYEQYF.

This clone was seen only once. In DNA, the CDR3 is TGTGCCAGCAGCTTGGGACTCTCGAGGGACAATGAGCAGTTCTTC. Its translation: CASSLGLSRDNEQFF. This chain joins TRBV5-5 and TRBJ2-1; D is possibly TRBD2 (5 bases). Germline loops: CDR1 SGHKS, CDR2 YYEKEE (reference sequence). The CDR3 loop spans 15 amino acids. Deletions cut 0 bases from V and 5 bases from J, with 12 bases between.

CDR3 protein: CASSWGLGSYGYTF. CDR3 nucleotides: TGTGCCAGCAGCTGGGGACTGGGTTCTTATGGCTACACCTTC. The chain links TRBV7-2 to TRBJ1-2, with D possibly TRBD1 on 5 matching bases. Germline V gives CDR1 SGHTA, CDR2 FQGNSA. The CDR3 has 14 amino acids. Trimming removed 4 bases from V and 5 bases from J, with 14 bases in between.

The V gene is TRBV5-1, the J gene TRBJ2-3; D unclear. The CDR3 covers 13 residues. In germline, CDR1 is SGHRS, CDR2 YFSETQ. With 0 bases removed from V and 5 bases from J, the gap between germline ends came to 7 bases. CDR3 nucleotides: TGCGCCAGCAGCTTGGCCCCTATAGATACGCAGTATTTT. Translation gives CASSLAPIDTQYF.

This chain connects TRBV6-5 to TRBJ2-2, with 11 bases lining up with TRBD1. Germline values: CDR1 MNHEY, CDR2 SVGAGI. CDR3 length equals 15 residues. Trimming cost V 6 bases and J 7 bases; bases outside gene matches: 7. CDR3 in DNA: TGTGCCAGCAGGAACGGGGACAGGGGGAGCGGGGAGCTGTTTTTT. Translated, it gives CASRNGDRGSGELFF.

The chain couples TRBV28 to TRBJ2-3; 10 bases line up with TRBD1. This CDR3 region has 15 residues. The germline V gene has CDR1 MDHEN and CDR2 SYDVKM. V trimming: 5 bases; J trimming: 4 bases; junction bases outside the gene matches: 6. The CDR3 reads CASSLRQGASDTQYF. The CDR3 DNA reads as TGTGCCAGCAGTCTCCGACAGGGGGCGTCAGATACGCAGTATTTT.

The gene calls are TRBV12-5 and TRBJ2-7, with TRBD1 as a possible D gene (5 bases). V was clipped by 0 bases and J by 2 bases, with 17 bases between them. The CDR3 length is 17 residues. Per germline, CDR1 LGHNT and CDR2 FRNRAP. CDR3 protein: CASGLVSRRGPPYEQYF. CDR3 in DNA: TGTGCTAGTGGTTTGGTTTCGAGAAGGGGCCCCCCCTACGAGCAGTACTTC.

V is TRBV19 and J is TRBJ1-4; D remains unclear. Germline CDR1 LNHDA, CDR2 SQIVND (reference sequence). The CDR3 extends over 15 amino acids. V lost 0 bases to trimming and J lost 5 bases, with 10 bases between them. CDR3 sequence reads: CASSIEGRWNEKLFF. The CDR3 bases are TGTGCCAGTAGTATAGAGGGCAGATGGAATGAAAAACTGTTTTTT.

This clone was found once. The J gene is TRBJ2-5, the V gene TRBV4-2, with TRBD2 identical over 7 bases. V lost 3 bases, J lost 3 bases, and 4 bases stayed unmatched. The germline V gene encodes CDR1 LGHNA and CDR2 YNFKEQ. This CDR3 has 14 amino acids. The CDR3 reads CASSQGSGEETQYF. The CDR3 DNA reads TGTGCCAGCAGCCAGGGGAGCGGGGAAGAGACCCAGTACTTC.

CDR3 bases: TGCGCCAGCAGCCAAGCTGACAGGGAGAACACTGAAGCTTTCTTT. Residues: CASSQADRENTEAFF. This rearrangement joins TRBV4-1 to TRBJ1-1, with 7 bases that match TRBD1. With 1 base clipped from V and 1 base from J, the junction kept 3 bases outside the gene matches. CDR3 length: 15 residues. Germline assignment: CDR1 MGHRA and CDR2 YSYEKL.

The chain uses TRBV11-3 and TRBJ2-4; no firm D call. Trimming stripped 3 bases from V and 0 bases from J, with 6 bases between. Germline CDR1 and CDR2: SGHNT and YENEEA. The CDR3 consists of 14 residues. Here the CDR3 reads CASSLAGAKNIQYF. In DNA, the CDR3 is TGTGCCAGCAGCTTGGCAGGAGCCAAAAACATTCAGTACTTC. Drawing the rest from reference TRBV11-3 and TRBJ2-4, the complete variable domain is EAGVVQSPRYKIIEKKQPVAFWCNPISGHNTLYWYLQNLGQGPELLIRYENEEAVDDSQLPKDRFSAERLKGVDSTLKIQPAELGDSAVYLCASSLAGAKNIQYFGAGTRLSVL.

The chain carries TRBV6-4 and TRBJ1-3; D ambiguous. This CDR3 has 16 residues. Trimming shortened V by 8 bases and J by 3 bases, and 20 bases separated the two germline ends. CDR1 MRHNA and CDR2 SNTAGT come from the germline V gene. CDR3: CASPIRREVYGNTIYF. CDR3 nucleotide sequence: TGTGCCAGCCCCATACGGAGGGAGGTTTATGGAAACACCATATATTTT.